The 2 T cell receptor beta chains below come from one sample, sequenced in a study of cytomegalovirus exposure and HLA in healthy donors. PCR was performed using 60 Vbeta and 13 Jbeta primers. The protocol was immunoSEQ multiplex PCR, while the TCRdb copy is restricted to in-frame clones and leaves out a portion. The table shows about 85,000 clones, with around 66% occurring only once. The sequenced material came from PBMCs. The source is a young man in good health and CMV-seronegative.

CDR3: CASSSLPLKNIQYF. CDR3 sequence (DNA): TGTGCCAGCAGTTCACTACCCTTAAAGAACATTCAGTACTTC. V and J are TRBV6-8 and TRBJ2-4, with D unclear. This CDR3 has 14 residues. The germline V and J ends were trimmed by 4 bases and 7 bases, with 14 bases remaining between them. The germline CDR1 and CDR2 sequences are MNHGY and SAAAGT.

This chain uses TRBV29-1 with TRBJ2-1; 11 nucleotides line up with TRBD2. This CDR3 region has 13 residues. Trimming cost V 7 bases and J 9 bases; bases outside gene matches: 8. The germline CDR1 and CDR2 sequences are SQVTM and ANQGSEA. CDR3 sequence (DNA): TGCAGCGCAAAACTAGCGGGAGCCGTTGAGCAGTTCTTC. It is translated as CSAKLAGAVEQFF.